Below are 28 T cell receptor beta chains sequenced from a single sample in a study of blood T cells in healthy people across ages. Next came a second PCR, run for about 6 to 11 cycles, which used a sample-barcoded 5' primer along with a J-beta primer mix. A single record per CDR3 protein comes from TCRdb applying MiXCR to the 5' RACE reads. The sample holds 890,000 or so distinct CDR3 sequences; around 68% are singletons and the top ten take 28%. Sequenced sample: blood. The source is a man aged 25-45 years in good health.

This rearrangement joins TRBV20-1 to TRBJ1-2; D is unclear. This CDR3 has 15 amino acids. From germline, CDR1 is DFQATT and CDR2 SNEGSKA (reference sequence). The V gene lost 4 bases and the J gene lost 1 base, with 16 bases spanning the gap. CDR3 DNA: TGCAGTGCTATAAGTATAAAGAGAAATAACTATGGCTACACCTTC. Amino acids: CSAISIKRNNYGYTF.

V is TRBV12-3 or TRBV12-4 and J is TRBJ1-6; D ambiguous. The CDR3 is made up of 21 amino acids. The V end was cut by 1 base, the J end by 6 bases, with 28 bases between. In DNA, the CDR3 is TGTGCCAGCAGTTTAGGGGTTGGAGACTATCGGGTTAGCGATCTTAATTCACCCCTCCACTTT. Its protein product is CASSLGVGDYRVSDLNSPLHF.

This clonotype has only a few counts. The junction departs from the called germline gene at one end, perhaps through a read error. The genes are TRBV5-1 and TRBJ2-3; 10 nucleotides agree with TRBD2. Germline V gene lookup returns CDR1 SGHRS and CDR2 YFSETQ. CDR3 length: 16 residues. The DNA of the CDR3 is TGTGCCAGCAGTTTGGCGCCTAGCGGGGGTGGGGATACGCAGTATTTT. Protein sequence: CASSLAPSGGGDTQYF.

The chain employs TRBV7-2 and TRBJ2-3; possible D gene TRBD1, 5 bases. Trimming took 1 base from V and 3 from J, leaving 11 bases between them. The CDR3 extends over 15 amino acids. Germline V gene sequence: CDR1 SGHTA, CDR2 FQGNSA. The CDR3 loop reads CASSLVVRATDTQYF. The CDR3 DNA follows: TGTGCCAGCAGCTTAGTAGTCAGGGCGACAGATACGCAGTATTTT.

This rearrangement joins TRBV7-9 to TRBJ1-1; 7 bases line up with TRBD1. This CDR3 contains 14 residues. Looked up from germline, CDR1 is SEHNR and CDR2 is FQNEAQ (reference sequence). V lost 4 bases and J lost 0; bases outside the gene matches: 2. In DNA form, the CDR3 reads TGTGCCAGCAGCTCGGGACAGTTGAACACTGAAGCTTTCTTT. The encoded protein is CASSSGQLNTEAFF.

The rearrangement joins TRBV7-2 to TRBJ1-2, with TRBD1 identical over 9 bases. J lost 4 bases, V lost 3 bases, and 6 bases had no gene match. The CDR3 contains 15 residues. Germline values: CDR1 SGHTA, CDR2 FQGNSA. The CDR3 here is CASSLDRTGVYGYTF. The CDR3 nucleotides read TGTGCCAGCAGCTTGGATAGGACAGGGGTCTATGGCTACACCTTC.

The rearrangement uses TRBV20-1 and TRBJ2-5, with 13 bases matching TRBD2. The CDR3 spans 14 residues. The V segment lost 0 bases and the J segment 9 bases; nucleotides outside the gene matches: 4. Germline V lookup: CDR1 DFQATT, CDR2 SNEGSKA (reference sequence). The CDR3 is CSARDPGLAGSQYF. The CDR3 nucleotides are TGCAGTGCTAGAGACCCGGGACTAGCGGGGTCCCAGTACTTC.

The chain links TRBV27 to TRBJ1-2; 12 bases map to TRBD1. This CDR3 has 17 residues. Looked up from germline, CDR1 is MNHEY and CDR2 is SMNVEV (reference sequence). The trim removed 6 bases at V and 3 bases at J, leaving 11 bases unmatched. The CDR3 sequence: CASSGDRGRSDYYGYTF. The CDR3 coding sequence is TGTGCCAGCAGCGGGGACAGGGGGCGGTCCGACTACTATGGCTACACCTTC.

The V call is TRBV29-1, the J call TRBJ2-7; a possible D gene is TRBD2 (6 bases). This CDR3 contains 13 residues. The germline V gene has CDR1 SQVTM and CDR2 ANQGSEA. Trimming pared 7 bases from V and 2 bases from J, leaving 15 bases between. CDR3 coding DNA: TGCAGCGCTCTTCCCGGGGGTGCCTACGAGCAGTACTTC. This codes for CSALPGGAYEQYF.

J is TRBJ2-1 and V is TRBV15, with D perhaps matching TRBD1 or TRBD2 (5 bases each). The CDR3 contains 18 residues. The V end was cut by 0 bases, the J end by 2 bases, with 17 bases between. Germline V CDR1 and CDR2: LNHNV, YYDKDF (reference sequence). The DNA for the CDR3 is TGTGCCACCAGCAGAGACCATCCGGGGACCGGAGCCTACAATGAGCAGTTCTTC. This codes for CATSRDHPGTGAYNEQFF.

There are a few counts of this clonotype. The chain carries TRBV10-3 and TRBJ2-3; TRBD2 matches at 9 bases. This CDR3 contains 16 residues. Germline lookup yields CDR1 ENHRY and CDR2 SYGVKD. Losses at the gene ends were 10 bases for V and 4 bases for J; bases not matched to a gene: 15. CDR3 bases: TGTGCCACCTCCCTGAGCGGGGGGACCAGTTCAGATACGCAGTATTTT. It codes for CATSLSGGTSSDTQYF.

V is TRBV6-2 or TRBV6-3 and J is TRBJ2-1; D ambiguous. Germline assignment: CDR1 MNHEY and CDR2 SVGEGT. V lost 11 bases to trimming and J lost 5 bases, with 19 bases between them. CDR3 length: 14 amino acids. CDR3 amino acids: CAARRGGEDNEQFF. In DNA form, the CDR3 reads TGTGCCGCCCGACGTGGCGGAGAGGACAATGAGCAGTTCTTC.

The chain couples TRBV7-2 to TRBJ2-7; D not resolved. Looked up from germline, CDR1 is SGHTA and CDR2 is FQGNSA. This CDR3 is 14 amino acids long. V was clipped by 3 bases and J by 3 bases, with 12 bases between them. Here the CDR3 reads CASSFAGPLYEQYF. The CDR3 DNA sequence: TGTGCCAGCAGCTTTGCCGGGCCCCTCTACGAGCAGTACTTC.

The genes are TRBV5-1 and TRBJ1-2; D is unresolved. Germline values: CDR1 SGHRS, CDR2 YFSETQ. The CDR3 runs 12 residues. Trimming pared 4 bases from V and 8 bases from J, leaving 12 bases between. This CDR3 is CASSGETMGYTF. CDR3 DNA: TGCGCCAGCAGCGGGGAGACCATGGGCTACACCTTC.

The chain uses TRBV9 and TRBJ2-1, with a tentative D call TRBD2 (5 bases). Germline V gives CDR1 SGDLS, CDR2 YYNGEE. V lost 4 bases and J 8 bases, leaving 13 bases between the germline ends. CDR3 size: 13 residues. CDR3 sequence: CASSPGLYDEQFF. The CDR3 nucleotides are TGTGCCAGCAGCCCCGGACTGTACGATGAGCAGTTCTTC.

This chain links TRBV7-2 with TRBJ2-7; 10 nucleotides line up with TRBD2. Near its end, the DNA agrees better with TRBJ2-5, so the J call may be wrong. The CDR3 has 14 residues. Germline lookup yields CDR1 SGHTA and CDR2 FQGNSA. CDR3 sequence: CACTERGGTETQYF. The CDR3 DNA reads TGTGCCTGTACTGAGCGGGGGGGTACCGAGACCCAGTACTTC.

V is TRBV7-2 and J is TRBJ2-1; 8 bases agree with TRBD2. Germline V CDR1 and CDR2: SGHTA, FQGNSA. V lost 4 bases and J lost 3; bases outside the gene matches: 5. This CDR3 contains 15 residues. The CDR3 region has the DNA TGTGCCAGCAGCTATCGGGGGGGTGACTACAATGAGCAGTTCTTC. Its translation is CASSYRGGDYNEQFF.

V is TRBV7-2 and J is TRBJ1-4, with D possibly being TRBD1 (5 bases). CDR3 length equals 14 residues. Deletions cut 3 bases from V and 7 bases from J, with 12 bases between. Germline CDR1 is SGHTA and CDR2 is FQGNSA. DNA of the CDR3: TGTGCCAGCAGCTTCGAAGGGGCGGGTGAAAAACTGTTTTTT. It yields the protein CASSFEGAGEKLFF. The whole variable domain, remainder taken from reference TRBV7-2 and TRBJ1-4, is GAGVSQSPSNKVTEKGKDVELRCDPISGHTALYWYRQSLGQGLEFLIYFQGNSAPDKSGLPSDRFSAERTGGSVSTLTIQRTQQEDSAVYLCASSFEGAGEKLFFGSGTQLSVL.

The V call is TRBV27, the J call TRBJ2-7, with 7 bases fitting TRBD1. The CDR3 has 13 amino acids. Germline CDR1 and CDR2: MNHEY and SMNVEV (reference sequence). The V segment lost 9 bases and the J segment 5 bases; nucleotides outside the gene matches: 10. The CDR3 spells CASGKGGIDEQYF. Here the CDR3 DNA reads TGTGCCAGTGGGAAAGGGGGCATCGACGAGCAGTACTTC.

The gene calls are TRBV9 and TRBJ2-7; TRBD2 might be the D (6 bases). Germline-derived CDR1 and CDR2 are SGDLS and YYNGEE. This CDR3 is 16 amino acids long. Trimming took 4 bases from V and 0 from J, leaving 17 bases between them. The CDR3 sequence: CASSPEGLSTSYEQYF. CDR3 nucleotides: TGTGCCAGCAGCCCCGAGGGACTTTCGACCTCCTACGAGCAGTACTTC.

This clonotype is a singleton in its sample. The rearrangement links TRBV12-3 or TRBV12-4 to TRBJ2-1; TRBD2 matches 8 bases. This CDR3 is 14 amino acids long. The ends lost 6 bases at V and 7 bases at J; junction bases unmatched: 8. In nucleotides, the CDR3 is TGTGCCAGCAGCCGGGGGGGCCATGAGAATGAGCAGTTCTTC. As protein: CASSRGGHENEQFF.

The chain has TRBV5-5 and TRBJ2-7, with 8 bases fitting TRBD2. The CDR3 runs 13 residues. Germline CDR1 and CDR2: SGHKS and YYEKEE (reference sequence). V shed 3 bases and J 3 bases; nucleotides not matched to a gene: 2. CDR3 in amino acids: CASSSGLVYEQYF. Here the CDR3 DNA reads TGTGCCAGCAGCTCGGGACTAGTCTACGAGCAGTACTTC. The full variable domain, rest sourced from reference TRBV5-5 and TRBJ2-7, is DAGVTQSPTHLIKTRGQQVTLRCSPISGHKSVSWYQQVLGQGPQFIFQYYEKEERGRGNFPDRFSARQFPNYSSELNVNALLLGDSALYLCASSSGLVYEQYFGPGTRLTVT.

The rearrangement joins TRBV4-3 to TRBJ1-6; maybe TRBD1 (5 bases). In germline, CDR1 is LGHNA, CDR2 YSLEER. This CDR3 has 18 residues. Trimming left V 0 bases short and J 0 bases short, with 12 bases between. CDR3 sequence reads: CASSQEVQGSSYNSPLHF. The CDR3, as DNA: TGCGCCAGCAGCCAAGAGGTGCAGGGAAGCTCCTATAATTCACCCCTCCACTTT.

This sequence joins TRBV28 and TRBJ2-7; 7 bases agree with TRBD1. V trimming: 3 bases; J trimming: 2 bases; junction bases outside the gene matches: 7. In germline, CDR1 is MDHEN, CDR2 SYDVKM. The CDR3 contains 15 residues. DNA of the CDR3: TGTGCCAGCAGTTTTGTCGACAGGGTCCCCTACGAGCAGTACTTC. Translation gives CASSFVDRVPYEQYF. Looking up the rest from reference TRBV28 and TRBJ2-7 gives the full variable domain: DVKVTQSSRYLVKRTGEKVFLECVQDMDHENMFWYRQDPGLGLRLIYFSYDVKMKEKGDIPEGYSVSREKKERFSLILESASTNQTSMYLCASSFVDRVPYEQYFGPGTRLTVT.

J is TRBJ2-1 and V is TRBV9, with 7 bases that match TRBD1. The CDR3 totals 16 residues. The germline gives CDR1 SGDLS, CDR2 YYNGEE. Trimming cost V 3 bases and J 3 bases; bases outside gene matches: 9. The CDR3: CASSGTTGVDYNEQFF. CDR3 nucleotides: TGTGCCAGCAGCGGGACCACAGGGGTGGACTACAATGAGCAGTTCTTC. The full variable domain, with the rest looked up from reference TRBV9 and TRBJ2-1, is DSGVTQTPKHLITATGQRVTLRCSPRSGDLSVYWYQQSLDQGLQFLIQYYNGEERAKGNILERFSAQQFPDLHSELNLSSLELGDSALYFCASSGTTGVDYNEQFFGPGTRLTVL.

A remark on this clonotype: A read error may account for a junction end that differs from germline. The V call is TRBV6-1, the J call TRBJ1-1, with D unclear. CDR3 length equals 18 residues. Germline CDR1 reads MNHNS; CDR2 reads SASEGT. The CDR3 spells CASSRRYPGSSEGTVAFF. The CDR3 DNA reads TGTGCCAGCAGTCGTCGCTACCCTGGGTCGAGCGAAGGCACTGTAGCTTTCTTT.

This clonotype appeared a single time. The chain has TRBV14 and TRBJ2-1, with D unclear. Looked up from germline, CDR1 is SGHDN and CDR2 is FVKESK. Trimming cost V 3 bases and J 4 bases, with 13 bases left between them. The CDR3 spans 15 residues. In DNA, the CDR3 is TGTGCCAGCAGCCACCTTATCCAAGAATACAATGAGCAGTTCTTC. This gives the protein CASSHLIQEYNEQFF. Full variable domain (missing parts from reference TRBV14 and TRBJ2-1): EAGVTQFPSHSVIEKGQTVTLRCDPISGHDNLYWYRRVMGKEIKFLLHFVKESKQDESGMPNNRFLAERTGGTYSTLKVQPAELEDSGVYFCASSHLIQEYNEQFFGPGTRLTVL.

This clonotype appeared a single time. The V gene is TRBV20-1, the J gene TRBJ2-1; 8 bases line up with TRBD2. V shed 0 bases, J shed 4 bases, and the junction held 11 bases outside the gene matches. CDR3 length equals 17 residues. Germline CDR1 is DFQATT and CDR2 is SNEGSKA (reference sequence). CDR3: CSARDPDGRGVYNEQFF. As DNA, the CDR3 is TGCAGTGCTAGAGATCCGGACGGGAGGGGGGTATACAATGAGCAGTTCTTC.